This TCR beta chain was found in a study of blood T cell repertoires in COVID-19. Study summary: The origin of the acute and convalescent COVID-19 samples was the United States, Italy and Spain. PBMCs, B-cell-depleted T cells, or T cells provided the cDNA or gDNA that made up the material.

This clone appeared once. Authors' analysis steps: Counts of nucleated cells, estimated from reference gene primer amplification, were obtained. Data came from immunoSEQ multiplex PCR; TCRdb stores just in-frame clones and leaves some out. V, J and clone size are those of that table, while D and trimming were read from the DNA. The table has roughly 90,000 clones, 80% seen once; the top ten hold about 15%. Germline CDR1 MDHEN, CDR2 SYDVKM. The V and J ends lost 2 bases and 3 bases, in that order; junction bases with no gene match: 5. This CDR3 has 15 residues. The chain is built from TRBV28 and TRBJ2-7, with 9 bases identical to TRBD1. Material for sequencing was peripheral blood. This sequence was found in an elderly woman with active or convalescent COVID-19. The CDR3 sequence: CASSLRDRDGYEQYF. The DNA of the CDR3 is TGTGCCAGCAGTTTACGGGACAGGGATGGCTACGAGCAGTACTTC.